These 32 T cell receptor beta chains were sequenced from one sample in a study of CD8 T cells in ankylosing spondylitis (dated by TCRdb to about 2017). The library was built by means of 5' RACE. The instrument given in TCRdb is Illumina HiSeq 2500. TCRdb took the public reads, trimmed them with fastp at Q25, ran MiXCR for clone calling and kept in-frame beta chains. Every entry covers one CDR3 protein and lists the most common genes and DNA from its rows. For this sample the table gives about 210,000 distinct CDR3 sequences, of which 8% to 9% were detected only once. The leading ten clones occupy 4.8% of the sample. The sequenced sample was blood, either unsorted or a sorted T cell fraction (not recorded which). These receptors were taken from a female donor with ankylosing spondylitis or in good health (not recorded which).

This clonotype has a count of ten or more. The chain carries TRBV5-5 and TRBJ2-3; TRBD2 agrees at 10 bases. Trimming removed 4 bases from V and 3 bases from J; junction bases left unmatched: 5. This CDR3 is built from 15 residues. The germline CDR1 and CDR2 sequences are SGHKS and YYEKEE (reference sequence). CDR3 sequence reads: CASSIGLADTDTQYF. In DNA, the CDR3 is TGTGCCAGCAGCATCGGACTAGCGGATACAGATACGCAGTATTTT.

This clonotype has a count of ten or more. The V gene is TRBV5-5, the J gene TRBJ1-5, with D perhaps TRBD1 (5 bases). Trimming cost V 0 bases and J 0 bases, with 16 bases left between them. This CDR3 is built from 18 residues. CDR1 is SGHKS, CDR2 YYEKEE, per germline (reference sequence). The CDR3 spells CASSLEDGTEYSNQPQHF. The CDR3 coding sequence is TGTGCCAGCAGCTTGGAAGACGGGACGGAGTATAGCAATCAGCCCCAGCATTTT.

This clonotype occurred many times. The rearrangement links TRBV20-1 to TRBJ1-1, with D unresolved. The CDR3 consists of 12 residues. V gave up 6 bases and J gave up 3 bases, with 11 bases separating them. Germline CDR1 DFQATT, CDR2 SNEGSKA (reference sequence). The CDR3 reads CSAVQGHTEAFF. CDR3 DNA sequence: TGCAGTGCAGTACAAGGACACACTGAAGCTTTCTTT.

This clonotype was picked up many times. This CDR3 reads CASSYGAEKLFF. CDR3 sequence (DNA): TGTGCCAGCAGTTACGGGGCCGAAAAACTGTTTTTT. The rearrangement links TRBV6-6 to TRBJ1-4; D may be TRBD1 (5 bases). Germline CDR1 MNHNY, CDR2 SVGAGI (reference sequence). V lost 2 bases, J lost 8 bases, and 6 bases lay in between. This CDR3 has 12 residues.

This clonotype has more than one count but fewer than ten. The chain recombines TRBV4-3 with TRBJ2-1; D gene ambiguous. Germline V gives CDR1 LGHNA, CDR2 YSLEER. The CDR3 covers 16 residues. Trimming removed 1 base at V and 3 bases at J, with 13 bases between. The CDR3 sequence: CASSQAYGPLYNEQFF. Written as DNA, the CDR3 is TGCGCCAGCAGCCAAGCATACGGTCCTCTCTACAATGAGCAGTTCTTC.

This clonotype was picked up many times. The CDR3 nucleotides are TGTGCCAGCAGTTTGGGAGGCCCCTACGAGCAGTACTTC. Amino acid sequence: CASSLGGPYEQYF. The chain employs TRBV27 and TRBJ2-7; TRBD2 is a possible D gene (6 bases). This CDR3 comprises 13 residues. In germline, CDR1 is MNHEY, CDR2 SMNVEV (reference sequence). V was shortened by 3 bases and J by 2 bases, with 8 bases between the two germline ends.

This clonotype was counted only a few times. The rearrangement links TRBV2 to TRBJ2-1, with 8 bases aligning to TRBD1. Germline trimming cut 4 bases from V and 9 bases from J; bases unmatched to any gene: 2. This CDR3 has 12 residues. The germline CDR1 and CDR2 sequences are SNHLY and FYNNEI. CDR3 coding DNA: TGTGCCAGCAGTGCCAGGGGGCGTGAGCAGTTCTTC. Translating gives CASSARGREQFF.

The rearrangement uses TRBV9 and TRBJ2-3, with TRBD2 matching 8 bases. Germline-derived CDR1 and CDR2 are SGDLS and YYNGEE. The CDR3 runs 15 residues. The J segment lost 0 bases and the V segment lost 4 bases, leaving 4 bases of the junction unmatched. Here the CDR3 DNA reads TGTGCCAGCAGCTCCCGGACTAGCAGCACAGATACGCAGTATTTT. Its protein product is CASSSRTSSTDTQYF.

This clonotype was observed many times. The chain combines TRBV6-1 with TRBJ1-2, with TRBD1 matching 7 bases. CDR1 MNHNS and CDR2 SASEGT come from the germline V gene. With V trimmed by 7 bases and J by 4 bases, 6 bases remained unmatched. This CDR3 has 13 residues. The CDR3 coding sequence is TGTGCCAGCACCCAGGGGACAGCCTATGGCTACACCTTC. It yields the protein CASTQGTAYGYTF.

This clonotype has a count of ten or more. The CDR3 loop reads CASSPRFDRVNIQYF. DNA for the CDR3: TGCGCCAGCAGCCCCCGGTTTGACAGGGTGAACATTCAGTACTTC. The V and J genes are TRBV4-3 and TRBJ2-4; 7 positions agree with TRBD1. This CDR3 region has 15 residues. CDR1 and CDR2 from the germline V gene are LGHNA and YSLEER. Trimming at V came to 4 bases and at J to 7 bases, leaving 10 bases not matched to a gene.

This clonotype was counted ten times or more. This rearrangement joins TRBV7-6 to TRBJ1-3; D not resolved. This CDR3 contains 16 residues. Germline V lookup: CDR1 SGHVS, CDR2 FNYEAQ. Trimming removed 0 bases at V and 0 bases at J, with 9 bases between. In DNA, the CDR3 is TGTGCCAGCAGCTTAGCTTTTTCAGGCTCTGGAAACACCATATATTTT. The encoded protein is CASSLAFSGSGNTIYF.

Ten or more counts support this clonotype. The V and J genes are TRBV18 and TRBJ1-5; maybe TRBD1 (5 bases). The CDR3 consists of 16 residues. Germline CDR1 and CDR2: KGHSH and LQKENI. V lost 3 bases and J 6 bases, leaving 18 bases between the germline ends. The CDR3 DNA reads TGTGCCAGCTCACCTGCGGCAGGACACCAGGGTCAGCCCCAGCATTTT. This encodes CASSPAAGHQGQPQHF.

This clonotype was seen repeatedly, ten times or more. This chain links TRBV5-1 with TRBJ1-3; D call uncertain. The V gene's germline CDR1 is SGHRS and CDR2 YFSETQ. The CDR3 spans 15 residues. V lost 2 bases and J lost 0, with 9 bases in between. The CDR3 sequence: CASSFGRISGNTIYF. Written as DNA, the CDR3 is TGCGCCAGCAGCTTCGGAAGGATCTCTGGAAACACCATATATTTT.

This clonotype occurred many times. Written as DNA, the CDR3 is TGTGCCAGCAGAGAACAGGGTCTCAATGAGCAGTTCTTC. Translation gives CASREQGLNEQFF. This rearrangement joins TRBV6-2 or TRBV6-3 to TRBJ2-1; D might be TRBD1 (6 bases). V shed 6 bases and J shed 6 bases, with 12 bases lying between them. Looked up from germline, CDR1 is MNHEY and CDR2 is SVGEGT. The CDR3 runs to 13 residues.

This clonotype has only one observation. Possible read error: a much larger clone is one base away. This sequence joins TRBV7-9 and TRBJ2-7; maybe TRBD2 (6 bases). Germline V gives CDR1 SEHNR, CDR2 FQNEAQ (reference sequence). CDR3 size: 12 residues. The ends were cut back, 5 bases at V and 6 bases at J, with 11 bases in the middle. The CDR3: CASSGGDGEQYF. The CDR3 DNA is TGTGCCAGCAGCGGCGGGGATGGCGAGCAGTACTTC. The full variable domain, its missing parts supplied by reference TRBV7-9 and TRBJ2-7, is DTGVSQNPRHKITKRGQNVTFRCDPISEHNRLYWYRQTLGQGPEFLTYFQNEAQLEKSRLLSDRFSAERPKGSFSTLEIQRTEQGDSAMYLCASSGGDGEQYFGPGTRLTVT.

This clonotype was detected many times. The chain employs TRBV10-1 and TRBJ2-7; D is possibly TRBD2 (5 bases). Germline CDR1 WNHNN, CDR2 SYGVQD (reference sequence). There are 14 residues in the CDR3. The V and J ends lost 2 bases and 6 bases respectively, with 14 bases between them. Here the CDR3 DNA reads TGCGCCAGCAGTGAGAGCGGAGCAAGGTCCGAGCAGTACTTC. This translates into CASSESGARSEQYF.

The rearrangement uses TRBV29-1 and TRBJ2-5; 7 bases line up with TRBD1. This CDR3 spans 13 amino acids. In germline, CDR1 is SQVTM, CDR2 ANQGSEA. V shed 6 bases and J 5 bases; nucleotides not matched to a gene: 9. Here the CDR3 reads CSVGTVARETQYF. CDR3 sequence (DNA): TGCAGCGTCGGGACAGTTGCGAGGGAGACCCAGTACTTC.

This clonotype was counted ten times or more. In DNA form, the CDR3 reads TGTGCCAGCAGTCGCGGGGACACTGAAGCTTTCTTT. Its protein is CASSRGDTEAFF. This rearrangement joins TRBV6-5 to TRBJ1-1; D ambiguous. The V end was cut by 5 bases, the J end by 3 bases, with 7 bases between. Germline V gene data show CDR1 as MNHEY and CDR2 as SVGAGI. This CDR3 contains 12 residues.

In the case of this clonotype: This sequence may be a read error, since a much larger clone differs from it by one base. V usage is TRBV2 and J usage is TRBJ1-5; 9 bases match TRBD1. CDR3 size: 14 residues. Looked up from germline, CDR1 is SNHLY and CDR2 is FYNNEI. The CDR3: CTSSPGQGIQPQHF. The CDR3 DNA reads as TGTACCAGCAGTCCGGGACAGGGAATTCAGCCCCAGCATTTT.

The chain is built from TRBV27 and TRBJ1-5, with D unresolved. CDR1 is MNHEY and CDR2 is SMNVEV in the germline V gene (reference sequence). The V gene lost 11 bases and the J gene lost 0 bases, with 8 bases spanning the gap. The length of the CDR3 is 12 residues. DNA of the CDR3: TGTGCCGGCTCTTATAGCAATCAGCCCCAGCATTTT. Translating it yields CAGSYSNQPQHF.

The V and J genes are TRBV7-2 and TRBJ2-2, with 14 bases aligning to TRBD2. V was pared by 6 bases and J by 4 bases, with 7 bases of the junction left unmatched. The germline gives CDR1 SGHTA, CDR2 FQGNSA. The CDR3 contains 17 residues. DNA of the CDR3: TGTGCCAGCAGTCCTCCGGGACTAGCGGGGGCCACCGGGGAGCTGTTTTTT. Its translation is CASSPPGLAGATGELFF.

This clonotype was picked up one time. V is TRBV6-5 and J is TRBJ2-5; D uncertain. The germline V gene encodes CDR1 MNHEY and CDR2 SVGAGI. The CDR3 is made up of 13 amino acids. Trimming removed 4 bases from V and 5 bases from J, with 11 bases in between. CDR3 nucleotide sequence: TGTGCCAGCAGTTCAAGAAGAGCGGAGACCCAGTACTTC. Protein sequence: CASSSRRAETQYF.

This clonotype was seen ten or more times. V gene TRBV25-1 combines with J gene TRBJ2-1, with unresolved D. CDR3 length: 11 residues. CDR1 and CDR2 from the germline V gene are MGHDK and SYGVNS. Deletions cut 1 base from V and 15 bases from J, with 10 bases between. CDR3 amino acids: CASSEFQPAFF. The CDR3 DNA follows: TGTGCCAGCAGTGAATTCCAGCCTGCGTTCTTC.

This clonotype was seen repeatedly, ten times or more. This chain uses TRBV24-1 with TRBJ2-7; D could derive from TRBD1 or TRBD2 (6 bases each). Germline V gives CDR1 KGHDR, CDR2 SFDVKD. The CDR3 sequence is 13 residues long. With 5 bases removed from V and 3 bases from J, the gap between germline ends came to 10 bases. CDR3 DNA sequence: TGTGCCACCAGTGGGGGGGCCCGCTACGAGCAGTACTTC. This codes for CATSGGARYEQYF.

The table lists this clonotype with a few counts. This chain joins TRBV12-3 or TRBV12-4 and TRBJ2-3; perhaps TRBD2 as D (6 bases). CDR3 size: 18 residues. In nucleotides, the CDR3 is TGTACCTTCTGTTTACTGCTCACCATTTTGGCCAGCGGGGATACGCAGTATTTT. Protein product: CTFCLLLTILASGDTQYF.

This clonotype was observed a handful of times. V gene TRBV7-9 combines with J gene TRBJ1-3, with 7 bases identical to TRBD1. Germline V lookup: CDR1 SEHNR, CDR2 FQNEAQ (reference sequence). The junction had 8 bases not matched to a gene; V was cut back by 5 bases and J by 4 bases. This CDR3 spans 15 amino acids. In DNA, the CDR3 is TGTGCCAGCAGCCAAAGACAGGGTTCAGGAAACACCATATATTTT. It specifies CASSQRQGSGNTIYF.

This clonotype was observed at least ten times. The chain's CDR3 is CSVVDVAEAFF. DNA for the CDR3: TGCAGCGTTGTTGACGTAGCTGAAGCTTTCTTT. The V and J genes are TRBV29-1 and TRBJ1-1; no reliable D call. The ends were cut back, 4 bases at V and 6 bases at J, with 9 bases in the middle. Germline CDR1 reads SQVTM; CDR2 reads ANQGSEA. This CDR3 is built from 11 residues.

V gene TRBV7-2 combines with J gene TRBJ1-2; D is unclear. V was trimmed by 1 base and J by 2 bases, leaving 5 bases between them. The CDR3 is 13 residues long. Germline V lookup: CDR1 SGHTA, CDR2 FQGNSA. The CDR3 DNA is TGTACCAGCAGCTTAGGCCAGAACTATGGCTACACCTTC. Translated, it gives CTSSLGQNYGYTF.

This clonotype came up many times. The chain employs TRBV6-2 or TRBV6-3 and TRBJ2-2, with D unclear. The CDR3 extends over 15 amino acids. Germline V gives CDR1 MNHEY, CDR2 SVGEGT. V lost 5 bases, J lost 0 bases, and 10 bases lay in between. The CDR3 region is CASSLLVPNTGELFF. The CDR3 DNA follows: TGTGCCAGCAGTCTCCTTGTTCCGAACACCGGGGAGCTGTTTTTT.

This clonotype was seen many times. The chain combines TRBV15 with TRBJ2-1, with 7 bases lining up with TRBD1. The ends lost 4 bases at V and 9 bases at J; junction bases unmatched: 6. The germline gives CDR1 LNHNV, CDR2 YYDKDF (reference sequence). The CDR3 totals 13 residues. CDR3 residues: CATSTTGFGEQFF. For the CDR3, the DNA is TGTGCCACCAGCACGACAGGGTTTGGTGAGCAGTTCTTC.

There are a few counts of this clonotype. This chain joins TRBV29-1 and TRBJ2-3; no clear D gene. The CDR3 contains 13 residues. The V and J ends lost 4 bases and 3 bases respectively, with 11 bases between them. The germline V gene has CDR1 SQVTM and CDR2 ANQGSEA. As DNA, the CDR3 is TGCAGCGTTGCCCCCCGGGTAACAGATACGCAGTATTTT. This sequence encodes CSVAPRVTDTQYF.

As for this clonotype: This could be a read error, since a much larger clone is one nucleotide away. The chain carries TRBV12-3 or TRBV12-4 and TRBJ2-1; the D gene is possibly TRBD1 (5 bases). Trimming removed 7 bases at V and 7 bases at J, with 8 bases between. There are 11 residues in the CDR3. CDR3 sequence (DNA): TGTGCCAGCAACGCAGGGAATGAGCAGTTCTTC. Amino acid sequence: CASNAGNEQFF.